The 15 T cell receptor beta chains listed next were all sequenced from one sample in a study of blood T cell repertoires in COVID-19. Generated by immunoSEQ multiplex PCR, the TCRdb table keeps only in-frame clones and is missing some. Among approximately 190,000 clones listed, around 85% were seen once. What was sequenced was peripheral blood. Source of these receptors: a man between 65 and 79 years old with active or convalescent COVID-19.

The genes are TRBV7-9 and TRBJ2-7; 12 positions match TRBD2. Germline CDR1 reads SEHNR; CDR2 reads FQNEAQ (reference sequence). Losses at the gene ends were 5 bases for V and 3 bases for J; bases not matched to a gene: 5. The CDR3 extends over 15 amino acids. CDR3 sequence (DNA): TGTGCCAGCAGCCAGACTAGCGGGAGTCTCTACGAGCAGTACTTC. Translating gives CASSQTSGSLYEQYF.

Only one count was recorded for this clone. V gene TRBV21-1 combines with J gene TRBJ2-5; TRBD1, as called in the table, went unchecked against the DNA. TRBV21-1 is a documented pseudogene. The CDR3 consists of 15 residues. This CDR3 reads CASTFFDRAWETQYF. The CDR3 coding sequence is TGTGCCAGCACCTTTTTTGACAGGGCTTGGGAGACCCAGTACTTC.

The J gene is TRBJ1-4, the V gene TRBV6-2 or TRBV6-3, with D hard to call. The V end was cut by 2 bases, the J end by 7 bases, with 8 bases between. Per germline, CDR1 MNHEY and CDR2 SVGEGT. This CDR3 contains 13 residues. The CDR3 coding sequence is TGTGCCAGCAGTTACCTGGGGAGTGAAAAACTGTTTTTT. Protein: CASSYLGSEKLFF.

This chain connects TRBV7-9 to TRBJ1-2; weak D call: TRBD1 (6 bases). From germline, CDR1 is SEHNR and CDR2 FQNEAQ (reference sequence). The CDR3 spans 12 residues. Trimming left V 1 base short and J 7 bases short, with 7 bases between. This chain's CDR3 is CASSLEGGGYTF. CDR3 DNA sequence: TGTGCCAGCAGCTTAGAAGGGGGTGGCTACACCTTC.

The gene calls are TRBV2 and TRBJ1-6, with unresolved D. Germline V CDR1 and CDR2: SNHLY, FYNNEI. The CDR3 loop spans 15 amino acids. Trimming took off 7 bases at V and 13 bases at J, with 23 bases between the two ends. In nucleotides, the CDR3 is TGTGCCAGCACCCCCGGTCGGGGAGGGCACTTTCCCCTCCACTTT. This translates into CASTPGRGGHFPLHF.

V is TRBV21-1 and J is TRBJ2-1; the table's D gene call, TRBD2, was not cross checked with the DNA. TRBV21-1 counts as a pseudogene. This CDR3 region has 17 residues. CDR3 amino acids: CASSSQAAGGTYNEQFF. Written as DNA, the CDR3 is TGTGCCAGCAGCTCCCAGGCGGCGGGAGGCACCTACAATGAGCAGTTCTTC.

This chain links TRBV19 with TRBJ2-5; a weak D match, TRBD1 (6 bases). V was pared by 4 bases and J by 7 bases, with 16 bases between. CDR1 and CDR2 from the germline V gene are LNHDA and SQIVND (reference sequence). The CDR3 consists of 14 residues. Here the CDR3 DNA reads TGTGCCAGTAGTACCACAGGGATGGTGCGGACCCAGTACTTC. It yields the protein CASSTTGMVRTQYF.

This chain links TRBV29-1 with TRBJ1-2, with D maybe TRBD1 (5 bases). The CDR3 runs 13 residues. The germline V gene encodes CDR1 SQVTM and CDR2 ANQGSEA. Trimming cost V 4 bases and J 0 bases, with 9 bases left between them. The CDR3, as DNA: TGCAGCGTTGGGGGGACTACTAACTATGGCTACACCTTC. It specifies CSVGGTTNYGYTF.

The rearrangement uses TRBV28 and TRBJ2-7; TRBD2 is a possible D gene (5 bases). This CDR3 spans 14 amino acids. V was shortened by 3 bases and J by 5 bases, with 14 bases between the two germline ends. Germline V gene lookup returns CDR1 MDHEN and CDR2 SYDVKM. The CDR3, as DNA: TGTGCCAGCAGTTTTTCTGGGCCGCGGGACGAGCAGTACTTC. Translated: CASSFSGPRDEQYF.

CDR3 sequence (DNA): TGTGCCAGCAGCCAGTCGTCGACAGGGGCGGACACTGAAGCTTTCTTT. Residues: CASSQSSTGADTEAFF. The chain employs TRBV7-9 and TRBJ1-1; 8 bases match TRBD1. The V gene's germline CDR1 is SEHNR and CDR2 FQNEAQ (reference sequence). This CDR3 comprises 16 residues. V gave up 5 bases and J gave up 3 bases; unmatched junction bases: 11.

The V call is TRBV27, the J call TRBJ2-1; 9 bases match TRBD2. The germline V gene encodes CDR1 MNHEY and CDR2 SMNVEV (reference sequence). The V segment lost 5 bases and the J segment 6 bases; nucleotides outside the gene matches: 14. CDR3 size: 17 residues. The CDR3 sequence is CASSITPGGRAFNEQFF. The DNA for the CDR3 is TGTGCCAGCAGTATAACCCCGGGCGGGAGGGCCTTCAATGAGCAGTTCTTC.

This clone was seen more than once but under ten times. The chain recombines TRBV10-3 with TRBJ2-2, with 8 positions matching TRBD1. CDR1 and CDR2 from the germline V gene are ENHRY and SYGVKD. The ends lost 3 bases at V and 3 bases at J; junction bases unmatched: 6. The CDR3 spans 16 residues. The CDR3 sequence: CAISDPTGAYTGELFF. In nucleotides, the CDR3 is TGTGCCATCAGTGACCCGACAGGGGCGTACACCGGGGAGCTGTTTTTT.

The chain couples TRBV6-5 to TRBJ1-2; 9 bases agree with TRBD1. Germline V gene lookup returns CDR1 MNHEY and CDR2 SVGAGI. The CDR3 is made up of 15 amino acids. V was pared by 7 bases and J by 4 bases, with 10 bases of the junction left unmatched. As DNA, the CDR3 is TGTGCCAGCAACCCTGACCGGGACAGGGCCTATGGCTACACCTTC. This translates into CASNPDRDRAYGYTF.

V is TRBV7-9 and J is TRBJ1-2, with D unclear. The V end lost 5 bases, the J end lost 8 bases, and 21 bases lay between the germline ends. The CDR3 runs to 15 residues. CDR1 SEHNR and CDR2 FQNEAQ come from the germline V gene (reference sequence). The CDR3 DNA is TGTGCCAGCAGCCCTCCACCAATCATGGCGGAGGGCTACACCTTC. This codes for CASSPPPIMAEGYTF. Full variable domain (missing parts from reference TRBV7-9 and TRBJ1-2): DTGVSQNPRHKITKRGQNVTFRCDPISEHNRLYWYRQTLGQGPEFLTYFQNEAQLEKSRLLSDRFSAERPKGSFSTLEIQRTEQGDSAMYLCASSPPPIMAEGYTFGSGTRLTVV.

The rearrangement uses TRBV13 and TRBJ2-7; D may be TRBD1 (6 bases). CDR3 length: 13 amino acids. V was shortened by 4 bases and J by 9 bases, with 16 bases between the two germline ends. From germline, CDR1 is PRHDT and CDR2 FYEKMQ (reference sequence). Here the CDR3 DNA reads TGTGCCAGCAGCTCCGGTCCACAGGGTCCGCAGTACTTC. It encodes CASSSGPQGPQYF.